Below, 16 T cell receptor beta chains from the same sample are listed, as sequenced in a study of regulatory T cells in long-lasting Graves disease. Stated time point: newly diagnosed GD, antithyroid drugs for less than 3 months. Researchers made the TCR library from RNA that was extracted from PBMCs. Sequencing libraries for TCR beta were prepared with iRepertoire HTBI primers and Arm-PCR of CDR3 regions. TCRdb independently ran MiXCR on the multiplex PCR reads; one entry per CDR3 protein. The sample shows 350,000 to 550,000 distinct CDR3 sequences, 16% of them seen only once. These data also formed part of another study, on T cells in Graves' hyperthyroidism and ophthalmopathy.

The sample in question was peripheral blood mononuclear cells (PBMCs), obtained at new diagnosis, from a patient treated with antithyroid drugs. The receptor set was obtained from a woman aged 18-30 years with Graves disease.

In its sample, this clonotype was seen many times. This chain uses TRBV6-1 with TRBJ2-1; D is perhaps TRBD2 (6 bases). V was clipped by 6 bases and J by 4 bases, with 10 bases between them. CDR3 length: 13 amino acids. Germline values: CDR1 MNHNS, CDR2 SASEGT. The CDR3 sequence is CASRNGGYNEQFF. As DNA, the CDR3 is TGTGCCAGCAGAAACGGGGGATACAATGAGCAGTTCTTC.

A word on this clonotype: A read error is likely, as this CDR3 ends without the conserved phenylalanine or tryptophan. The DNA is omitted, as the CDR3 cannot be located on it reliably, and the CDR3 follows TCRdb's listing. V and J are TRBV7-9 and TRBJ2-5; the table gives TRBD2 as D, unverified against the DNA. The CDR3 totals 16 residues, both ends included. Looked up from germline, CDR1 is SEHNR and CDR2 is FQNEAQ (reference sequence). The CDR3: CASSLGLAGVAETEYL.

The sample holds many counts of this clonotype. The chain has TRBV2 and TRBJ2-1; no clear D gene. The CDR3 is 14 residues long. With 8 bases removed from V and 2 bases from J, the gap between germline ends came to 13 bases. The germline CDR1 and CDR2 sequences are SNHLY and FYNNEI. This CDR3 is CASARPDPYNEQFF. DNA of the CDR3: TGTGCCAGCGCACGTCCTGACCCCTACAATGAGCAGTTCTTC.

In its sample, this clonotype was seen many times. The CDR3 here is CASSLGDLNQPQHF. CDR3 DNA sequence: TGTGCCAGCAGCTTGGGGGACCTCAATCAGCCCCAGCATTTT. The chain is built from TRBV5-5 and TRBJ1-5; perhaps TRBD1 as D (5 bases). CDR3 length: 14 amino acids. Germline CDR1 SGHKS, CDR2 YYEKEE (reference sequence). Trimming removed 0 bases from V and 3 bases from J, with 7 bases in between.

As concerns this clonotype: Germline is not matched at one junction end, which may reflect a read error. The chain recombines TRBV30 with TRBJ2-3, with D possibly matching TRBD1 (5 bases). The CDR3 is 12 residues long. The germline V gene has CDR1 GTSNPN and CDR2 SVGIG (reference sequence). DNA for the CDR3: TGTGCCTGGGGTGTAGACCAGGGAACGCAGTATTTT. Encoded protein: CAWGVDQGTQYF.

The CDR3 region is CASSLEFNSPLHF. The CDR3 region has the DNA TGCGCCAGCAGCTTGGAGTTTAATTCACCCCTCCACTTT. The J gene is TRBJ1-6, the V gene TRBV5-1; D is uncertain. V was pared by 0 bases and J by 6 bases, with 4 bases between. CDR1 SGHRS and CDR2 YFSETQ come from the germline V gene. CDR3 length: 13 amino acids.

The chain recombines TRBV20-1 with TRBJ2-5, with 8 bases lining up with TRBD1. Matching the DNA end better, TRBJ2-1 makes the J call doubtful. Looked up from germline, CDR1 is DFQATT and CDR2 is SNEGSKA (reference sequence). This CDR3 comprises 12 residues. The CDR3 here is CSVARTGNEQFF. CDR3 coding DNA: TGCAGTGTTGCCAGGACAGGGAATGAGCAGTTCTTC.

This clonotype showed up many times. The rearrangement uses TRBV6-1 and TRBJ2-7; D is uncertain. The CDR3 runs 13 residues. CDR1 and CDR2 (germline): MNHNS, SASEGT. Trimming cost V 6 bases and J 2 bases, with 11 bases left between them. CDR3 nucleotide sequence: TGTGCCAGCAGGGGAAGTGGAACCTACGAGCAGTACTTC. It specifies CASRGSGTYEQYF.

In regard to this clonotype: A read error may be the cause here, since a much bigger clone is one base away. J is TRBJ2-7 and V is TRBV2, with 8 bases that match TRBD1. Germline V gene data show CDR1 as SNHLY and CDR2 as FYNNEI. The CDR3 spans 19 residues. Trimming removed 6 bases from V and 7 bases from J; junction bases left unmatched: 26. The CDR3 nucleotides read TGTGCCAGCAGAGAGGAGGGCAGGGGGCGGACGGTGGCCTACAATGAGCAGTACTTC. Translated, it gives CASREEGRGRTVAYNEQYF.

The sample holds many counts of this clonotype. The chain has TRBV4-2 and TRBJ2-1, with 9 bases matching TRBD2. The V gene's germline CDR1 is LGHNA and CDR2 YNFKEQ. Trimming cost V 2 bases and J 9 bases; bases outside gene matches: 11. This CDR3 is built from 16 residues. CDR3 amino acids: CASSQPLGSGRSEQFF. The CDR3 DNA follows: TGTGCCAGCAGCCAACCGCTAGGTAGCGGGAGAAGTGAGCAGTTCTTC.

Turning to this clonotype: A much larger clone lies one base from this, so it may be a read error. J is TRBJ2-7 and V is TRBV12-3 or TRBV12-4; 9 nucleotides align to TRBD2. V lost 5 bases to trimming and J lost 5 bases; unmatched junction nucleotides: 10. The CDR3 covers 15 residues. The CDR3 here is CASSPRLAGTDEQYF. The DNA of the CDR3 is TGTGCCAGCAGTCCACGTCTAGCGGGAACCGACGAGCAGTACTTC.

This sequence joins TRBV5-4 and TRBJ2-5, with a weak D call TRBD2 (6 bases). CDR1 and CDR2 from the germline V gene are SGHNT and YYREEE (reference sequence). This CDR3 has 15 amino acids. V lost 5 bases to trimming and J lost 5 bases, with 19 bases between them. CDR3 sequence: CASSLRREDGETQYF. The CDR3 DNA reads TGTGCCAGCAGTTTACGGAGGGAGGACGGGGAGACCCAGTACTTC.

This clonotype was seen more than once but under ten times. V gene TRBV19 combines with J gene TRBJ1-1, with a possible D match to TRBD1 (6 bases). Trimming took off 5 bases at V and 5 bases at J, with 15 bases between the two ends. Germline V gene lookup returns CDR1 LNHDA and CDR2 SQIVND (reference sequence). The CDR3 loop spans 14 amino acids. CDR3: CASSDRPGRTEAFF. The CDR3 nucleotides read TGTGCCAGTAGTGACAGGCCAGGGAGGACTGAAGCTTTCTTT.

In the case of this clonotype: The junction differs from germline at one of its ends, possibly a read error. This chain links TRBV11-3 with TRBJ2-1; TRBD1 matches 9 bases. This CDR3 has 14 amino acids. Germline lookup yields CDR1 SGHNT and CDR2 YENEEA. Here the CDR3 reads CASSPRDRVFEQFF. In DNA form, the CDR3 reads TGCGCCAGCAGCCCCCGGGACAGGGTATTTGAGCAGTTCTTC. The entire variable domain, with the rest obtained from reference TRBV11-3 and TRBJ2-1, is as follows: EAGVVQSPRYKIIEKKQPVAFWCNPISGHNTLYWYLQNLGQGPELLIRYENEEAVDDSQLPKDRFSAERLKGVDSTLKIQPAELGDSAVYLCASSPRDRVFEQFFGPGTRLTVL.

The chain recombines TRBV7-9 with TRBJ2-5; D assignment may be TRBD1 or TRBD2 (6 bases each). Germline loops: CDR1 SEHNR, CDR2 FQNEAQ (reference sequence). V was cut by 0 bases and J by 4 bases, with 18 bases left in between. The CDR3 is 17 amino acids. The CDR3 region has the DNA TGTGCCAGCAGCTTAGCGCGGGACAAGGGGCGTGGAGAGACCCAGTACTTC. It codes for CASSLARDKGRGETQYF.

The genes are TRBV10-3 and TRBJ2-1, with 7 bases matching TRBD1. Trimming removed 6 bases from V and 5 bases from J; junction bases left unmatched: 4. The CDR3 has 13 residues. Germline V gene lookup returns CDR1 ENHRY and CDR2 SYGVKD. CDR3 loop: CAISSGTDNEQFF. The DNA for the CDR3 is TGTGCCATCAGCTCCGGGACAGACAATGAGCAGTTCTTC.